Sequencing of this TCR beta chain was carried out in a study of shared clonotypes between healthy human individuals. Study summary: CD4 naive and memory got three plates each, CD8 naive two, CD8 memory one. General study results and limits: Large depth notwithstanding, sorted-subset sequencing proved incomplete by rarefaction.

Worth noting for this clone: Its antigen is unidentified.

In germline, CDR1 is KGHSH, CDR2 LQKENI. The CDR3 is 17 amino acids. J lost 1 base, V lost 6 bases, and 15 bases had no gene match. The method was immunoSEQ multiplex PCR; TCRdb's version includes in-frame clones alone and lacks a portion of them. The sample shows 980,000 or so clones, 60% to 85% of them seen only once. The V gene is TRBV18, the J gene TRBJ2-7; 7 nucleotides align to TRBD1. Sequences were obtained from memory CD4+ T cells sorted from blood. Subset in this sample: CD45RA-negative fraction. The TCR comes from a man aged 18 to 30 in good health. This CDR3 reads CASSPKIGQDRSYEQYF. CDR3 sequence (DNA): TGTGCCAGCTCCCCAAAAATCGGACAGGACCGTTCCTACGAGCAGTACTTC. Drawing the rest from reference TRBV18 and TRBJ2-7, the complete variable domain is NAGVMQNPRHLVRRRGQEARLRCSPMKGHSHVYWYRQLPEEGLKFMVYLQKENIIDESGMPKERFSAEFPKEGPSILRIQQVVRGDSAAYFCASSPKIGQDRSYEQYFGPGTRLTVT.